The 6 T cell receptor beta chains given below trace back to one sample, sequenced in a study of cytomegalovirus exposure and HLA in healthy donors. Vbeta (60) and Jbeta (13) primers were used in the PCR. Clones were sequenced by immunoSEQ multiplex PCR, and TCRdb holds only the in-frame ones, with some missing. The sample shows 100,000 to 150,000 clones, around 75% of them seen only once. The sample consisted of PBMCs. The receptors shown here come from a woman in her forties or fifties in good health and CMV-seronegative.

V and J are TRBV28 and TRBJ1-2; tentatively, D is TRBD1 (6 bases). Trimming removed 4 bases at V and 1 base at J, with 19 bases between. Germline V lookup: CDR1 MDHEN, CDR2 SYDVKM. The CDR3 is made up of 17 amino acids. In DNA, the CDR3 is TGTGCCAGCAGTTCACCGAGGACAGACCCTTATAACTATGGCTACACCTTC. This codes for CASSSPRTDPYNYGYTF.

J is TRBJ2-2 and V is TRBV28, with TRBD2 matching 8 bases. V dropped 5 bases and J dropped 3; count of bases not matched to a gene: 5. Looked up from germline, CDR1 is MDHEN and CDR2 is SYDVKM. This CDR3 region has 15 residues. This CDR3 is CASSPQREYTGELFF. The CDR3 DNA sequence: TGTGCCAGCAGTCCCCAGCGGGAGTACACCGGGGAGCTGTTTTTT.

The V and J genes are TRBV10-3 and TRBJ1-3, with 7 bases identical to TRBD1. This CDR3 comprises 14 residues. CDR1 is ENHRY, CDR2 SYGVKD, per germline. Trimming removed 6 bases from V and 2 bases from J; junction bases left unmatched: 4. In DNA, the CDR3 is TGTGCCATCAGGCCCGACAGGGCTGGAAACACCATATATTTT. Its translation is CAIRPDRAGNTIYF.

V and J are TRBV28 and TRBJ2-7, with a tentative D call TRBD2 (5 bases). V lost 8 bases and J 0 bases, leaving 17 bases between the germline ends. The CDR3 length is 15 residues. In germline, CDR1 is MDHEN, CDR2 SYDVKM. The CDR3 DNA is TGTGCCAGCTTAGGAATGCGAGGGAGCTCCTACGAGCAGTACTTC. As protein: CASLGMRGSSYEQYF.

V usage is TRBV18 and J usage is TRBJ1-4, with TRBD1 matching 9 bases. Trimming took 0 bases from V and 8 from J; bases not matched to a gene: 4. Germline V gene lookup returns CDR1 KGHSH and CDR2 LQKENI. The CDR3 extends over 15 amino acids. This CDR3 is CASSPPGQGSEKLFF. CDR3 bases: TGTGCCAGCTCACCACCTGGACAGGGGAGCGAAAAACTGTTTTTT.

The V gene is TRBV10-3, the J gene TRBJ2-4; the match to TRBD2 covers 7 bases. The J segment lost 0 bases and the V segment lost 6 bases, leaving 8 bases of the junction unmatched. The V gene's germline CDR1 is ENHRY and CDR2 SYGVKD. The CDR3 has 16 residues. The CDR3 DNA follows: TGTGCCATCAGGGCCCGGGAGGCCTCAGCCAAAAACATTCAGTACTTC. Translation gives CAIRAREASAKNIQYF.